Listed below are T cell receptor beta chains from one sample, sequenced in a study of identical twins' blood T cells. TCRdb re-derived calls from the 5' RACE reads in MiXCR, one entry per CDR3 protein. This sample has roughly 340,000 distinct CDR3 sequences, with roughly 27% found just once. The sequencing sample was made of PBMCs. Source of these receptors: a woman between 18 and 55 years old in good health. CDR3s include the opening cysteine and the closing phenylalanine or tryptophan. A D gene is named only where the DNA matches it firmly. The listing skips clone size in some rows; elsewhere it reads once, few, many or a size class.

>TRBJ1-1|.|.|TRBV29-1
CSAEGPGRFGAFF
TGCAGCGCGGAGGGGCCGGGGCGTTTTGGGGCTTTCTTT
>TRBJ2-3|.|.|TRBV7-9
CASSLLLGQSIDTQYF
TGTGCCAGCAGCTTATTATTAGGTCAGAGTATTGATACGCAGTATTTT
>TRBJ1-5|TRBD1|.|TRBV15
CATRLDRGLNQPQHF
TGTGCCACCAGGCTAGACAGGGGCCTCAATCAGCCCCAGCATTTT
>TRBJ1-4|TRBD1|.|TRBV5-1
CASSSGFNRDRGNEKLFF
TGCGCCAGCAGCTCCGGCTTCAACCGGGACAGGGGTAATGAAAAACTGTTTTTT
>TRBJ2-1|.|few|TRBV9
CASSVASAINEQFF
TGTGCCAGCAGCGTAGCCTCGGCTATTAATGAGCAGTTCTTC
>TRBJ2-1|.|.|TRBV29-1
CSLRVGPYNEQFF
TGCAGTCTCCGGGTAGGGCCCTACAATGAGCAGTTCTTC
>TRBJ2-2|.|few|TRBV7-8
CASSVPGSTGELFF
TGTGCCAGCAGCGTGCCGGGGAGCACCGGGGAGCTGTTTTTT
>TRBJ2-3|.|.|TRBV3-1
CANSPERAKGDTQYF
TGTGCCAACAGCCCCGAGAGGGCCAAGGGAGATACGCAGTATTTT
>TRBJ2-3|.|few|TRBV20-1
CSARESFTDTQYF
TGCAGTGCTAGAGAAAGTTTCACAGATACGCAGTATTTT
>TRBJ1-1|TRBD1|few|TRBV5-1
CASSTDRGNTEAFF
TGCGCCAGCAGCACCGACAGGGGAAACACTGAAGCTTTCTTT
>TRBJ2-3|TRBD2|.|TRBV4-2
CASGRDSGTDTQYF
TGTGCCAGCGGGAGGGACTCTGGCACAGATACGCAGTATTTT
>TRBJ1-4|.|.|TRBV5-1
CASSLEAKTNEKLFF
TGCGCCAGCAGCTTGGAGGCAAAAACTAATGAAAAACTGTTTTTT
>TRBJ1-2|.|.|TRBV27
CASSLSVDTRAYGYTF
TGTGCCAGCAGTTTATCGGTGGACACGAGGGCGTATGGCTACACCTTC
>TRBJ1-1|TRBD1|many|TRBV6-5
CASILGGSEAFF
TGTGCCAGCATTTTAGGGGGCTCTGAAGCTTTCTTT
>TRBJ2-2|TRBD2|few|TRBV19
CASISGRSYTGELFF
TGTGCCAGTATAAGCGGGAGGAGTTACACCGGGGAGCTGTTTTTT
>TRBJ2-1|TRBD2|few|TRBV10-1
CASSESATSANNEQFF
TGCGCCAGCAGTGAGTCCGCGACTAGCGCAAACAATGAGCAGTTCTTC
>TRBJ1-3|.|.|TRBV29-1
CSVEDRGYSGNTIYF
TGCAGCGTTGAAGATCGTGGATACTCTGGAAACACCATATATTTT
>TRBJ1-4|.|.|TRBV7-9
CASSSKGRTFEWDEKLFF
TGTGCCAGCAGCTCTAAGGGACGCACGTTTGAGTGGGATGAAAAACTGTTTTTT
>TRBJ2-3|TRBD2|.|TRBV28
CASIALGLGRYTGTQYF
TGTGCCAGCATTGCTCTGGGACTAGGACGATACACAGGTACGCAGTATTTT
>TRBJ1-4|.|.|TRBV5-1
CASSMGYREEKLFF
TGCGCCAGCAGCATGGGGTACAGGGAGGAAAAACTGTTTTTT
>TRBJ1-4|.|few|TRBV11-2
CASSLGAREKLFF
TGTGCCAGCAGCTTGGGGGCTCGTGAAAAACTGTTTTTT
>TRBJ2-2|.|few|TRBV6-6
CATAGPNTGELFF
TGTGCCACCGCGGGGCCTAACACCGGGGAGCTGTTTTTT
>TRBJ1-3|TRBD1|.|TRBV7-6
CASKGTGGNTIYF
TGTGCCAGCAAAGGGACAGGGGGAAACACCATATATTTT